The sequence of this T cell receptor (beta chain) was determined in a study of shared T cell receptors in the human thymus. The method was immunoSEQ multiplex PCR; TCRdb's version includes in-frame clones alone and lacks a portion of them. Altogether hundreds of thousands of clones are present, 75% to 80% being singletons, with the ten largest covering about 0.014%. Germline V gives CDR1 MDHEN, CDR2 SYDVKM. The CDR3 runs to 15 residues. V lost 6 bases to trimming and J lost 9 bases; unmatched junction nucleotides: 12. These data also formed part of another study, on human thymus T cells. This second study notes: Resections from corrective heart surgery supplied the thymus tissue.

The rearrangement links TRBV28 to TRBJ2-7; 12 bases align to TRBD2. The TCR originated in a boy in the first two years of life with a congenital heart defect. Sequencing used thymocytes. The CDR3 coding sequence is TGTGCCAGCAGGCGGACTAGCGGGAAGAGTGTATGGCAGTACTTC. This sequence encodes CASRRTSGKSVWQYF.